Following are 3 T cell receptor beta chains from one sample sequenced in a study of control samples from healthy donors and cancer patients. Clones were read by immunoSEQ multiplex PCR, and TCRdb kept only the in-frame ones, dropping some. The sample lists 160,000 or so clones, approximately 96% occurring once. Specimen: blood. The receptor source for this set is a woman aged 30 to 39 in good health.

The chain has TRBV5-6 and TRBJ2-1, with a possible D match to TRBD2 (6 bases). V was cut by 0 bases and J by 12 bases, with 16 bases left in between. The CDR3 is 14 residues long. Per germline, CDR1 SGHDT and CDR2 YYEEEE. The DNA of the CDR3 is TGTGCCAGCAGCTTGGAAGGCGCGGGATACGGGCAGTTCTTC. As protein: CASSLEGAGYGQFF.

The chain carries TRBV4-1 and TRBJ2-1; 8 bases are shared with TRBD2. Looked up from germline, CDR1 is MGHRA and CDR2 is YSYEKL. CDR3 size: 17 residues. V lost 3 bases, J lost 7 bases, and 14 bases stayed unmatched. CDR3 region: CASSQRAVGSGTNEQFF. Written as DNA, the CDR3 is TGCGCCAGCAGCCAGAGGGCTGTGGGTAGCGGGACAAATGAGCAGTTCTTC.

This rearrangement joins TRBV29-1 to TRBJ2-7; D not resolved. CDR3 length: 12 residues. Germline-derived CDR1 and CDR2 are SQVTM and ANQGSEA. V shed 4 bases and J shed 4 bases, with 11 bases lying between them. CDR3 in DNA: TGCAGCGTTGTTCTCCCGACGTACGAGCAGTACTTC. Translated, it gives CSVVLPTYEQYF.